The rows below give T cell receptor beta chains drawn from one sample of a study of blood T cell repertoires in COVID-19. Clones were sequenced by immunoSEQ multiplex PCR, and TCRdb holds only the in-frame ones, with some missing. The sample comprises about 130,000 clones, under 85% of which are singletons, and 8% to 10% rests with the top ten. Sequencing was performed on peripheral blood. These receptors were collected from a man aged 35 to 55 with active or convalescent COVID-19. CDR3s include the opening cysteine and the closing phenylalanine or tryptophan. A D gene is named only where the DNA matches it firmly. Expanded clones are given a class, and other clones once, few, many or no size at all.

TRBJ2-5 | . | . | TRBV30 | CAVGLRETQYF | TGTGCCGTCGGACTGAGGGAGACCCAGTACTTC
TRBJ1-3 | . | . | TRBV10-3 | CAISGQVPSSGNTIYF | TGTGCCATCAGTGGACAGGTCCCCTCCTCTGGAAACACCATATATTTT
TRBJ2-7 | . | . | TRBV6-5 | CASSQGLSYEQYF | TGTGCCAGCAGTCAGGGACTCTCCTACGAGCAGTACTTC
TRBJ2-1 | . | TRBD2 | TRBV7-7 | CASSAGLAGGLRGEQFF | TGTGCCAGCAGCGCCGGACTAGCGGGGGGGCTTCGTGGTGAGCAGTTCTTC
TRBJ1-1 | . | TRBD1 | TRBV10-3 | CAISESRTGANTEAFF | TGTGCCATCAGTGAGTCTCGGACAGGGGCGAACACTGAAGCTTTCTTT
TRBJ2-5 | . | . | TRBV30 | CAWTKDWIQETQYF | TGTGCCTGGACCAAAGACTGGATCCAAGAGACCCAGTACTTC
TRBJ2-1 | . | TRBD1 | TRBV11-3 | CASSLSTGTDNEQFF | TGTGCCAGCAGCTTATCAACCGGGACAGACAATGAGCAGTTCTTC
TRBJ1-5 | once | . | TRBV6-4 | CASSGEGAAAQPQHF | TGTGCCAGCAGTGGGGAAGGGGCCGCCGCCCAGCCCCAGCATTTT
TRBJ2-4 | once | . | TRBV24-1 | CATSDFTRRHIQYF | TGTGCCACCAGTGATTTTACTAGGAGGCACATTCAGTACTTC
TRBJ2-5 | . | TRBD2 | TRBV3-1/TRBV3-2 | CASSQERLAGGLQETQYF | TGTGCCAGCAGCCAAGAGCGGCTAGCGGGGGGTCTCCAAGAGACCCAGTACTTC
TRBJ2-3 | few | TRBD2 | TRBV5-1 | CASSSLTSGTDTQYF | TGCGCCAGCAGCTCGCTGACTAGCGGCACAGATACGCAGTATTTT
TRBJ2-5 | few | TRBD2 | TRBV5-1 | CASRSQGGETQYF | TGCGCCAGCAGATCTCAGGGAGGGGAGACCCAGTACTTC
TRBJ2-3 | medium-sized | TRBD2 | TRBV15 | CATSSDLAGGTDTQYF | TGTGCCACCAGCAGTGACCTAGCGGGGGGAACAGATACGCAGTATTTT